Shown below are 9 T cell receptor beta chains from a single sample sequenced in a study of blood T cell repertoires in COVID-19. The repertoire was sequenced with immunoSEQ multiplex PCR; TCRdb's copy has only in-frame clones and lacks some. The sample shows 48,000 or so clones, roughly 87% of them seen only once. Sample: peripheral blood. All receptors derive from a human donor in a cohort sampled during active COVID-19.

The V and J genes are TRBV28 and TRBJ2-7; D not certain. Germline CDR1 and CDR2: MDHEN and SYDVKM. The CDR3 contains 11 residues. Trimming cost V 7 bases and J 4 bases, with 8 bases left between them. The DNA of the CDR3 is TGTGCCAGCATGGCTCTTTACGAGCAGTACTTC. It specifies CASMALYEQYF.

V and J are TRBV6-6 and TRBJ2-1; 7 bases agree with TRBD2. CDR1 MNHNY and CDR2 SVGAGI come from the germline V gene (reference sequence). The CDR3 contains 14 residues. With V trimmed by 5 bases and J by 3 bases, 4 bases remained unmatched. CDR3 amino acids: CASSQRDFYNEQFF. The CDR3 DNA reads TGTGCCAGCAGTCAGCGGGACTTCTACAATGAGCAGTTCTTC.

The chain uses TRBV27 and TRBJ2-7; D is perhaps TRBD2 (5 bases). Germline V CDR1 and CDR2: MNHEY, SMNVEV (reference sequence). Trimming removed 3 bases from V and 3 bases from J, with 12 bases in between. The length of the CDR3 is 14 residues. CDR3 protein: CASSLRARYYEQYF. CDR3 bases: TGTGCCAGCAGTTTGCGGGCCAGATACTACGAGCAGTACTTC.

The chain is built from TRBV5-1 and TRBJ2-1; 8 bases are shared with TRBD2. The CDR3 runs 18 residues. From germline, CDR1 is SGHRS and CDR2 YFSETQ. V was clipped by 0 bases and J by 4 bases; unmatched bases: 12. The CDR3 DNA is TGCGCCAGCAGCTTGGGACTTTTAGCGGGACAAGGATACAATGAGCAGTTCTTC. Its translation: CASSLGLLAGQGYNEQFF. Drawing the rest from reference TRBV5-1 and TRBJ2-1, the complete variable domain is KAGVTQTPRYLIKTRGQQVTLSCSPISGHRSVSWYQQTPGQGLQFLFEYFSETQRNKGNFPGRFSGRQFSNSRSEMNVSTLELGDSALYLCASSLGLLAGQGYNEQFFGPGTRLTVL.

Only a few counts were recorded for this clone. The chain employs TRBV7-2 and TRBJ1-5; D not certain. CDR1 and CDR2 (germline): SGHTA, FQGNSA. V was pared by 0 bases and J by 7 bases, with 7 bases between. There are 13 residues in the CDR3. CDR3 region: CASSLAGLQPQHF. The CDR3 nucleotides read TGTGCCAGCAGCTTAGCCGGTTTACAGCCCCAGCATTTT. Full variable domain (outside the CDR3, taken from reference TRBV7-2 and TRBJ1-5): GAGVSQSPSNKVTEKGKDVELRCDPISGHTALYWYRQSLGQGLEFLIYFQGNSAPDKSGLPSDRFSAERTGGSVSTLTIQRTQQEDSAVYLCASSLAGLQPQHFGDGTRLSIL.

The rearrangement uses TRBV5-1 and TRBJ1-1; D is ambiguous. This CDR3 comprises 14 residues. The germline V gene encodes CDR1 SGHRS and CDR2 YFSETQ. The V and J ends lost 0 bases and 6 bases respectively, with 12 bases between them. The CDR3 here is CASSLGRLVSEAFF. CDR3 DNA: TGCGCCAGCAGCTTGGGAAGACTCGTCTCTGAAGCTTTCTTT.

This sequence joins TRBV7-9 and TRBJ2-7; D is perhaps TRBD1 (5 bases). There are 14 residues in the CDR3. Deletions cut 1 base from V and 2 bases from J, with 9 bases between. Per germline, CDR1 SEHNR and CDR2 FQNEAQ (reference sequence). The chain's CDR3 is CASSLEYRTYEQYF. The CDR3 nucleotides are TGTGCCAGCAGCTTAGAGTACAGGACCTACGAGCAGTACTTC.

This clone was picked up one time. The CDR3 sequence is CASREGSIYEQYF. CDR3 coding DNA: TGTGCCAGCAGGGAGGGTTCAATCTACGAGCAGTACTTC. The chain uses TRBV2 and TRBJ2-7, with a weak D call TRBD2 (6 bases). The germline gives CDR1 SNHLY, CDR2 FYNNEI. This CDR3 region has 13 residues. V lost 6 bases, J lost 3 bases, and 12 bases lay in between.

In its sample, this clone was seen a few times. V usage is TRBV30 and J usage is TRBJ1-5; perhaps TRBD1 as D (6 bases). Trimming stripped 4 bases from V and 0 bases from J, with 16 bases between. This CDR3 spans 16 amino acids. CDR1 is GTSNPN and CDR2 is SVGIG in the germline V gene (reference sequence). The CDR3 sequence is CAWTKQGLNSNQPQHF. Written as DNA, the CDR3 is TGTGCCTGGACTAAACAGGGTCTGAATAGCAATCAGCCCCAGCATTTT.